This T cell receptor beta chain was retrieved from a study of shared clonotypes between healthy human individuals. Across the whole study: The donor pool was made up of a couple of women and three men aged 18 to 49. Study-level points and caveats: Rarefaction exposed incomplete sorted-subset sequencing despite large depth. The small donor group covered limited genetic and exposure diversity. Memory subsets had estimated richness that was generally smaller than that of naive subsets.

TCRdb's copy holds only in-frame clones and misses some; the assay was immunoSEQ multiplex PCR. Among a few million clones, around nine tenths were seen once, and the ten largest hold roughly 0.13%. With respect to this clone: No antigen is known for it.

The sequenced material came from naive CD4+ T cells sorted from blood. As to subset: CD45RA+ positively selected. The receptor was derived from a man aged 18 to 29 in good health.

The CDR3 DNA follows: TGTGCCAGCAGCTTAGTCCGATTTCTAGCGGGCCCCTCCTACGAGCAGTACTTC. Protein: CASSLVRFLAGPSYEQYF. This chain links TRBV7-8 with TRBJ2-7; 8 bases map to TRBD2. From germline, CDR1 is SGHVS and CDR2 FQNEAQ. The trim removed 1 base at V and 0 bases at J, leaving 11 bases unmatched. This CDR3 spans 18 amino acids. The full variable domain, with the rest looked up from reference TRBV7-8 and TRBJ2-7, is GAGVSQSPRYKVAKRGQDVALRCDPISGHVSLFWYQQALGQGPEFLTYFQNEAQLDKSGLPSDRFFAERPEGSVSTLKIQRTQQEDSAVYLCASSLVRFLAGPSYEQYFGPGTRLTVT.